These T cell receptor beta chains were read from a single sample in a study of tumor and adjacent non-tumor tissue in lung cancer. MiXCR, applied by TCRdb to the multiplex PCR reads, yields one record per CDR3 protein. The table records approximately 76,000 distinct CDR3 sequences, approximately 68% of them present only once. Sequenced input: lung tumor tissue. These receptors came from a woman in her sixties or seventies with non-small cell lung cancer. Both conserved end residues are part of each CDR3. Fields, in order: CDR3 DNA, CDR3 protein, clone size, D gene, J gene, V gene. A D gene is named only where the DNA matches it firmly. For some rows the clone size is stated as once, few or many, or as a class when expanded; others skip it.

cdr3_nt: TGTGCCAGCAGCTTAGGTGGCAACATTGAGCGGTTCTTC
cdr3_aa: CASSLGGNIERFF
clone_size: -
d_call: -
j_call: TRBJ2-1
v_call: TRBV7-9

cdr3_nt: TGTGTCAGCAGTGATCCCGGGACTGGCGGAAGGGAGACCCACTACTTC
cdr3_aa: CVSSDPGTGGRETHYF
clone_size: -
d_call: -
j_call: TRBJ2-5
v_call: TRBV6-1

cdr3_nt: TGCGCCAGCAGGCCGGGACTAGCGGGGTATTCTAAGACCGGGGAGCTGTTTTTT
cdr3_aa: CASRPGLAGYSKTGELFF
clone_size: few
d_call: TRBD2
j_call: TRBJ2-2
v_call: TRBV5-1

cdr3_nt: TGCGCCAGCAGCCAACAGAGAGTCTGGGAGACCCAGTACTTC
cdr3_aa: CASSQQRVWETQYF
clone_size: many
d_call: -
j_call: TRBJ2-5
v_call: TRBV4-1

cdr3_nt: TGTGCCAGCAGTCAAGATCATACCGCAGATACGCAGTATTTT
cdr3_aa: CASSQDHTADTQYF
clone_size: -
d_call: -
j_call: TRBJ2-3
v_call: TRBV4-2

cdr3_nt: TGTGCCATCAGCCCTATTCCGAACAGTGCTAACTATGGCTACACCTTC
cdr3_aa: CAISPIPNSANYGYTF
clone_size: -
d_call: -
j_call: TRBJ1-2
v_call: TRBV12-3/TRBV12-4

cdr3_nt: TGTGCCAGCAGCTTTGACAGGGGGCGAGCTCAGCCTCAGCATTTT
cdr3_aa: CASSFDRGRAQPQHF
clone_size: -
d_call: TRBD1
j_call: TRBJ1-5
v_call: TRBV5-5

cdr3_nt: TGCGCCAGCAGCCCCATAGTCTTTTCATCCTACAATGAGCAGTTCTTC
cdr3_aa: CASSPIVFSSYNEQFF
clone_size: many
d_call: -
j_call: TRBJ2-1
v_call: TRBV5-1

cdr3_nt: TGCAGTGCTAGACTTCTACAGGGGGCGTCGGAGACCCAGTACTTC
cdr3_aa: CSARLLQGASETQYF
clone_size: many
d_call: TRBD1
j_call: TRBJ2-5
v_call: TRBV20-1

cdr3_nt: TGTGCCAGCAGCCAACAGGAACGGCAGTACTTC
cdr3_aa: CASSQQERQYF
clone_size: many
d_call: -
j_call: TRBJ2-7
v_call: TRBV6-5

cdr3_nt: TGTGCCAGCAGCTTTGACAGTAGCACAGATACGCGGTATTTT
cdr3_aa: CASSFDSSTDTRYF
clone_size: once
d_call: -
j_call: TRBJ2-3
v_call: TRBV11-3